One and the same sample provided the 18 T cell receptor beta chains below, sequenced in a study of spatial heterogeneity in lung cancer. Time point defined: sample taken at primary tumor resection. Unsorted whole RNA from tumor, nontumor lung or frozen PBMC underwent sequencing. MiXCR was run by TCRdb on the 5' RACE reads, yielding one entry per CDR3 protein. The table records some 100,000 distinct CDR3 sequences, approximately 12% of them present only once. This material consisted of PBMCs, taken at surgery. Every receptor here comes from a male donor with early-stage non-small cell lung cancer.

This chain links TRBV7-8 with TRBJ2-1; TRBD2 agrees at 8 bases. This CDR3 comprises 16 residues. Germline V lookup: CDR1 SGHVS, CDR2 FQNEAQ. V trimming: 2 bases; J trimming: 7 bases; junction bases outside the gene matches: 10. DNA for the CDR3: TGTGCCAGCAGCTTATATCAGAGCGGGGGTTCTAATGAGCAGTTCTTC. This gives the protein CASSLYQSGGSNEQFF.

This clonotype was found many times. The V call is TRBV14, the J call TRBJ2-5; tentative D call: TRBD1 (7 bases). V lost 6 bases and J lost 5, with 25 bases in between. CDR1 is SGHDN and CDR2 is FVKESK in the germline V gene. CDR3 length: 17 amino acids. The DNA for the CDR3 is TGTGCCAGCAGTCTATACCGGGACAGATGGAGCGGGGAGACCCAGTACTTC. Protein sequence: CASSLYRDRWSGETQYF.

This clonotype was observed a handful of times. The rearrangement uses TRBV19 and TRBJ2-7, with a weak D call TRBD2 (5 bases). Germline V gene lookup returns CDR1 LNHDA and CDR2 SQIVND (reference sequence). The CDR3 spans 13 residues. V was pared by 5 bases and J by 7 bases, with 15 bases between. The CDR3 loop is CASSSALRGEQYF. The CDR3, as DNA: TGTGCCAGTAGTTCAGCCCTTAGAGGGGAGCAGTACTTC.

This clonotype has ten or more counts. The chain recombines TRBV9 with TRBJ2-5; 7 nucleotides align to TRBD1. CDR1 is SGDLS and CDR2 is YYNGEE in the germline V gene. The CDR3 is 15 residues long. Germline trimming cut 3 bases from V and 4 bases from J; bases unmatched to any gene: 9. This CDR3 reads CASSGGTVGPETQYF. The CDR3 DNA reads TGTGCCAGCAGCGGGGGGACAGTCGGGCCAGAGACCCAGTACTTC.

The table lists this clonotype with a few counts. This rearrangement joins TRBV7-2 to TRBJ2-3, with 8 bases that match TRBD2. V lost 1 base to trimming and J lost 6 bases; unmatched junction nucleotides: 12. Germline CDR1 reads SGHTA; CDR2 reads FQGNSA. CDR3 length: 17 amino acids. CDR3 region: CASSLENAGGLADTQYF. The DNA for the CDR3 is TGTGCCAGCAGCTTAGAGAATGCGGGGGGATTGGCGGATACGCAGTATTTT.

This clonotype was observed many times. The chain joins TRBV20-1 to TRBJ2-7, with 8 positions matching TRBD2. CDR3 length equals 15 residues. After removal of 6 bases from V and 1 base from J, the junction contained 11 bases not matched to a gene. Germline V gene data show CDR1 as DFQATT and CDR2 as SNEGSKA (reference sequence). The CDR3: CSAQPQAGGSYEQYF. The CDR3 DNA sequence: TGCAGTGCCCAGCCCCAGGCGGGGGGATCCTACGAGCAGTACTTC.

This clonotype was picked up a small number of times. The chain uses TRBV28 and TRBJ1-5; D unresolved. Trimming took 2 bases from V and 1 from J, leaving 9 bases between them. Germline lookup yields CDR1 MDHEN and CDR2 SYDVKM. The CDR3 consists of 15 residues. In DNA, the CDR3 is TGTGCCAGCAGTTTACAACTGGACAGCAATCAGCCCCAGCATTTT. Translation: CASSLQLDSNQPQHF. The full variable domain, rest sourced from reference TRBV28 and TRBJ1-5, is DVKVTQSSRYLVKRTGEKVFLECVQDMDHENMFWYRQDPGLGLRLIYFSYDVKMKEKGDIPEGYSVSREKKERFSLILESASTNQTSMYLCASSLQLDSNQPQHFGDGTRLSIL.

The CDR3 coding sequence is TGTGCCAGCAGCTTAGACGGAGCGGGAGGGCCCAATGAGCAGTTCTTC. It yields the protein CASSLDGAGGPNEQFF. This rearrangement joins TRBV7-2 to TRBJ2-1, with 10 bases fitting TRBD2. The ends lost 1 base at V and 6 bases at J; junction bases unmatched: 6. Germline-derived CDR1 and CDR2 are SGHTA and FQGNSA. The CDR3 sequence is 16 residues long.

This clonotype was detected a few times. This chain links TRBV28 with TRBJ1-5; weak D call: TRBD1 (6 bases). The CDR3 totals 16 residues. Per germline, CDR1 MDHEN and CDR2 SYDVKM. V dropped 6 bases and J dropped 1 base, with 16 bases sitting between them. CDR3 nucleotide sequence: TGTGCCAGCAGGCCTACAGGGAAATTAAGCAATCAGCCCCAGCATTTT. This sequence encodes CASRPTGKLSNQPQHF.

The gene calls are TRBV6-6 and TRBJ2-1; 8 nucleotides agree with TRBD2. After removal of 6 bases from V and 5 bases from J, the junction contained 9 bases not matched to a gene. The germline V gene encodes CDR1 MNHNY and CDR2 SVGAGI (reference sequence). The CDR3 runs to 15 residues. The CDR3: CASSHGAGGHNEQFF. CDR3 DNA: TGTGCCAGCAGCCACGGGGCGGGAGGACACAATGAGCAGTTCTTC.

CDR3 nucleotides: TGTGCCAGCAGCTTGCCCCCCGGGACTGGCTATGGCTACACCTTC. Amino acid sequence: CASSLPPGTGYGYTF. The chain uses TRBV5-6 and TRBJ1-2, with a tentative D call TRBD1 (5 bases). The CDR3 spans 15 residues. The V gene's germline CDR1 is SGHDT and CDR2 YYEEEE. V was cut by 1 base and J by 4 bases, with 14 bases left in between.

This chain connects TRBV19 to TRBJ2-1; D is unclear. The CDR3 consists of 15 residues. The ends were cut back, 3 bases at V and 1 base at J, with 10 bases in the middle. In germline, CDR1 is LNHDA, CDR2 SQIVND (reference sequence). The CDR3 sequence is CASSIARRSYNEQFF. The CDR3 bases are TGTGCCAGTAGTATTGCCAGGAGATCCTACAATGAGCAGTTCTTC.

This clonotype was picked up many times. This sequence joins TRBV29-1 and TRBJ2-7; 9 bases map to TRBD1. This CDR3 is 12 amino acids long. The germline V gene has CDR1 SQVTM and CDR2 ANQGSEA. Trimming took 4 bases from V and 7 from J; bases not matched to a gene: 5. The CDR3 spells CSVARQGVEQYF. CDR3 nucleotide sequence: TGCAGCGTTGCCCGACAGGGGGTGGAGCAGTACTTC.

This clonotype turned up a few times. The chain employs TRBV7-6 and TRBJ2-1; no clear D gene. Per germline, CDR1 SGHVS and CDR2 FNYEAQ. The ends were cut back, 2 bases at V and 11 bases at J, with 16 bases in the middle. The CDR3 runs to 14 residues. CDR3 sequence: CASSLRVPPEKQFF. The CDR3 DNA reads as TGTGCCAGCAGCTTACGCGTCCCTCCCGAGAAGCAGTTCTTC.

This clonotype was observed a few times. The CDR3 loop reads CASSSWEATGELFF. In nucleotides, the CDR3 is TGTGCCAGCAGCTCTTGGGAGGCCACCGGGGAGCTGTTTTTT. The V gene is TRBV27, the J gene TRBJ2-2; a weak D match, TRBD2 (6 bases). The V and J ends lost 6 bases and 4 bases respectively, with 12 bases between them. The germline V gene has CDR1 MNHEY and CDR2 SMNVEV (reference sequence). This CDR3 comprises 14 residues.

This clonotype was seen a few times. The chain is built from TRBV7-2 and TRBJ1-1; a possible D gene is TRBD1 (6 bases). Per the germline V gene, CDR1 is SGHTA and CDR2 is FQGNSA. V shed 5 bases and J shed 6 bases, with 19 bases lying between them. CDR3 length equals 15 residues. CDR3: CASSGLGTPVPEAFF. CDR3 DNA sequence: TGTGCCAGCAGCGGACTTGGGACACCCGTTCCTGAAGCTTTCTTT.

This CDR3 reads CATSTSMGPRGNEQYF. The CDR3 DNA reads as TGTGCCACCAGCACTAGTATGGGGCCCCGTGGGAACGAGCAGTACTTC. The chain employs TRBV15 and TRBJ2-7; a weak D match, TRBD1 (5 bases). This CDR3 is 16 amino acids long. The V end lost 4 bases, the J end lost 5 bases, and 21 bases lay between the germline ends. Germline V gene data show CDR1 as LNHNV and CDR2 as YYDKDF (reference sequence). Drawing the rest from reference TRBV15 and TRBJ2-7, the complete variable domain is DAMVIQNPRYQVTQFGKPVTLSCSQTLNHNVMYWYQQKSSQAPKLLFHYYDKDFNNEADTPDNFQSRRPNTSFCFLDIRSPGLGDTAMYLCATSTSMGPRGNEQYFGPGTRLTVT.

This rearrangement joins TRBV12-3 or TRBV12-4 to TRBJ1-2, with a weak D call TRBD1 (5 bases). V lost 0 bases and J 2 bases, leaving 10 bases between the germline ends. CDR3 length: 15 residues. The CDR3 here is CASSLALRQNYGYTF. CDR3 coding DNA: TGTGCCAGCAGTTTAGCGCTACGACAGAACTATGGCTACACCTTC.